This T cell receptor beta chain was found in a study of blood T cell repertoires in COVID-19 (TCRdb year 2020). Study-wide context: ImmuneRACE Cohort 3 recovered participants were defined by two consecutive negative NP/OP PCR tests, healthcare professional clearance, or symptom resolution. Collaborator samples came from the United States, Italy and Spain and covered acute and convalescent phases of COVID-19. HLA class I and class II types, where available, came from metadata supplied by the sample provider rather than from assay-based typing. A freely available public database, intended as a resource for researchers studying the immune response to SARS-CoV-2, is where the repertoires were released. The samples were drawn from the first 160 participants of the ongoing ImmuneRACE study and from 1,200 or so subjects provided by 6 global collaborators. Subjects who had been exposed to COVID-19, were actively infected with it, or had recovered from it provided the deeply sampled blood TCRbeta repertoires that made up the dataset. A de-identified subject ID, COVID-19 status, age in years and sex were almost always included in the sample metadata. The prospective study material was composed of cDNA or gDNA derived from T cells, B-cell-depleted T cells, or PBMCs. Results the study describes overall, beyond this receptor: How much clinical and demographic metadata was included differed by source and by participant, and the metadata was provided uncurated.

The germline V gene encodes CDR1 SGDLS and CDR2 YYNGEE. The CDR3 measures 16 amino acids from cysteine to phenylalanine. The entry retains the CDR3 DNA only, 48 bases that are in frame from base 1. At the junction V is shortened by 1 base and J by 5 bases; bases outside the gene matches: 2. This clone was picked up a small number of times. Its antigen remains undetermined. No base qualities exist here, and no much larger clone lies one base off it. TCRbeta CDR3 regions were amplified from genomic DNA using the immunoSEQ Assay, a bias-controlled multiplex PCR. Per the original workflow: The number of nucleated cells in each sample was estimated by amplification of reference gene primers within the assay. Sequence reads were collapsed and filtered to measure the absolute abundance of every unique TCRbeta CDR3 rearrangement. For each sample, productive Simpson clonality was calculated as the square root of Simpson's diversity index over productive rearrangements. Drawn from immuneACCESS, this table holds only the in-frame rearrangements with V and J called that TCRdb kept. Clones are partly lost; checked studies trace under half to an unresolved V gene and leave the rest unexplained. V, J and clone size are those of that table, while D and trimming were read from the DNA. The table for this sample lists over 250,000 clones; more than 75% of them were counted only once. The biggest ten clones account for 2% to 2.5% of the sample.

Participants in the prospective study were aged roughly 18 to 100 years, lived in some 24 United States geographic areas, and enrolled through a virtual design. To assign participants to cohorts, the prospective study relied on clinical history that participants themselves reported in a screening survey and a study questionnaire. In the prospective study, whole blood, serum and a nasopharyngeal or oropharyngeal swab were collected from each participant by mobile phlebotomists. Prospective study participants could optionally give additional blood draws and questionnaires over a roughly 2-month period. Before DNA extraction, blood samples from the prospective study were shipped at room temperature or frozen.

Sequencing was done on a sample of PBMCs or T cells enriched from blood (not recorded which). The V gene is TRBV9 and the J gene is TRBJ2-2, and 13 bases in between align with TRBD2. The sequence was collected from a woman aged 55 to 70 in a cohort exposed to, infected with or recovered from COVID-19 (not recorded which). The nucleotide sequence is given as TGTGCCAGCAGCGTATCACTAGCGGGAGGGACCGGGGAGCTGTTTTTT. It codes for CASSVSLAGGTGELFF.